The T cell receptor (beta chain) under discussion was sequenced for a study of shared T cell receptors in the human thymus. The protocol was immunoSEQ multiplex PCR, while the TCRdb copy is restricted to in-frame clones and leaves out a portion. The table records 550,000 to 800,000 clones, 75% to 90% of them present only once. Per germline, CDR1 LNHDA and CDR2 SQIVND (reference sequence). The CDR3 extends over 16 amino acids. Between the trimmed V and J ends, which lost 7 bases and 2 bases, there was a span of 20 bases. The sample was also reused in another study, on human thymus T cells. Per that study: Donor material was obtained from healthy Finnish infants undergoing corrective surgery for congenital heart defects. In corrective heart surgery, resections were taken, and these provided the thymus tissue. Biased V and J segment usage appeared in thymus and peripheral blood. Thymic repertoires of unrelated individuals were reported in related research to overlap highly.

The chain uses TRBV19 and TRBJ1-2, with TRBD1 as a possible D gene (6 bases). Sequenced material: thymocytes. This receptor was obtained from a girl under two years old with a congenital heart defect. The CDR3 sequence: CASTTTIGTSNYGYTF. The CDR3 coding sequence is TGTGCCAGTACTACCACAATAGGGACATCCAACTATGGCTACACCTTC.